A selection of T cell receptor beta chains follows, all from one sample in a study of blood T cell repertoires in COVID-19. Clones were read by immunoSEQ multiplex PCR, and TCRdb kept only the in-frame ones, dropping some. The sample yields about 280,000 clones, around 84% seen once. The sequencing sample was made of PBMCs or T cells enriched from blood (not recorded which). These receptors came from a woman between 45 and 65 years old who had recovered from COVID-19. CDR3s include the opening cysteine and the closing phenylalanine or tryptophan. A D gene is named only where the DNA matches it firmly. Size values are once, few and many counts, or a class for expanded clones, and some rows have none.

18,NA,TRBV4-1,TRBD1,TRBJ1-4,TGCGCCAGCAGCCAAGGACAGGGCGGAACTAGGGCTAATGAAAAACTGTTTTTT,CASSQGQGGTRANEKLFF
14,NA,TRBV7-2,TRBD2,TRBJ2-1,TGTGCCAGCACGATACCGGGGGGCTACAATGAGCAGTTCTTC,CASTIPGGYNEQFF
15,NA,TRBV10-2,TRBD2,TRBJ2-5,TGCGCCAGCAGTGAGTGGGCGGGAGCCTCGGAGACCCAGTACTTC,CASSEWAGASETQYF
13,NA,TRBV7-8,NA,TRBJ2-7,TGTGCCAGCAGCCACCCGGGCTCCTACGAGCAGTACTTC,CASSHPGSYEQYF
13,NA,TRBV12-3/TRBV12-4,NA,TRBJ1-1,TGTGCCAGCAGTTTTGGACAGAACACTGAAGCTTTCTTT,CASSFGQNTEAFF
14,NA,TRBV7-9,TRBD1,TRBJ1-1,TGTGCCAGCAGCTTCCACAGGGGTGGTGGGGAAGCTTTCTTT,CASSFHRGGGEAFF
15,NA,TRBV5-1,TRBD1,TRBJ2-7,TGCGCCAGCAGCTTGGGAGGGGGCGAGGATCTCGAGCAGTACTTC,CASSLGGGEDLEQYF
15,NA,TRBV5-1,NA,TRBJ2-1,TGCGCCAGCAGCTGGGGGGTTAGCTCCTACAATGAGCAGTTCTTC,CASSWGVSSYNEQFF
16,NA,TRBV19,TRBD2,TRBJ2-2,TGTGCCAGTAGTATAGTTCGCGGGAGGGCCGGCGGGGAGCTGTTTTTT,CASSIVRGRAGGELFF
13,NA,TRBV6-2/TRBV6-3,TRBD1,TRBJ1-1,TGTGCCAGCAGTGGGACAGGGCGGGATTCAGCTTTCTTT,CASSGTGRDSAFF
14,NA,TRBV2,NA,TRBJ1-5,TGTGCCAGCAGTGAGCGGCTATCGGGTCAGCCCCAGCATTTT,CASSERLSGQPQHF
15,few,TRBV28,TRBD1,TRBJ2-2,TGTGCCAGCAGTAACAGGGGGCGCAGGTCCGGGGAGCTGTTTTTT,CASSNRGRRSGELFF
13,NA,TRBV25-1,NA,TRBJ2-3,TGTGCCGGGGGCTACCCAGGCACAGATACGCAGTATTTT,CAGGYPGTDTQYF
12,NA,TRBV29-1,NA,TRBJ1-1,TGCAGCGTCCTCCACGGACAGACTGAAGCTTTCTTT,CSVLHGQTEAFF
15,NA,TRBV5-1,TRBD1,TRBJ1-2,TGCGCCAGCAGCTTGGCCGGACAGGGGAACTATGGCTACACCTTC,CASSLAGQGNYGYTF
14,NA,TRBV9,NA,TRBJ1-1,TGTGCCAGCAGCGTAATGACTGGGAACACTGAAGCTTTCTTT,CASSVMTGNTEAFF
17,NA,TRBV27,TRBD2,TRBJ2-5,TGTGCCAGCACCTATTCGGGGGCGGGGGGGCCGGTCGGGACCCAGTACTTC,CASTYSGAGGPVGTQYF
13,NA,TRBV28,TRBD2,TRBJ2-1,TGTGCCAGCTCTATGGGGAGGGGCCATGAGCAGTTCTTC,CASSMGRGHEQFF
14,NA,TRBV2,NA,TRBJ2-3,TGTGCCAGCAGTCCCAGGGGAATGGCAGATACGCAGTATTTT,CASSPRGMADTQYF
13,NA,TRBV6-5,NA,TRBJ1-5,TGTGCCAGCAGGTACAGCGACGATCAGCCCCAGCATTTT,CASRYSDDQPQHF
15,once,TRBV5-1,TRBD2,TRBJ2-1,TGCGCCAGCAGCGCTGCGGGGGGGCCGAGGAATGAGCAGTTCTTC,CASSAAGGPRNEQFF
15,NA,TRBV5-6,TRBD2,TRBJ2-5,TGTGCCAGCAGCTTGGTGCCGGGACTACAAGAGACCCAGTACTTC,CASSLVPGLQETQYF
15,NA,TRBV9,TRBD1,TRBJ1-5,TGTGCCAGCAGCGTAGATACAGGGGGTAATCAGCCCCAGCATTTT,CASSVDTGGNQPQHF
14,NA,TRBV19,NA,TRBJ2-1,TGTGCCAGTAGTATTCGACGCGGGGACAATGAGCAGTTCTTC,CASSIRRGDNEQFF
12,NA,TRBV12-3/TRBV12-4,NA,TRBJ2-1,TGTGCCAGCAACTTCGACTGGGATGAGCAGTTCTTC,CASNFDWDEQFF
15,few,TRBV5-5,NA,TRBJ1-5,TGTGCCAGCAGCTTGGCCTGGGCAGGGGAACAGCCCCAGCATTTT,CASSLAWAGEQPQHF
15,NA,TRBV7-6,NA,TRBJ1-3,TGTGCCAGCAGCTCTAACTACGCTACTGGAAACACCATATATTTT,CASSSNYATGNTIYF
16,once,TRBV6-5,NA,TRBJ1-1,TGTGCCAGCAGTTTCACACATGACACTCTCTACACTGAAGCTTTCTTT,CASSFTHDTLYTEAFF
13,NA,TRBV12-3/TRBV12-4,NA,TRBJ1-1,TGTGCCAGCACCAATACAGGAGGGACTGAAGCTTTCTTT,CASTNTGGTEAFF
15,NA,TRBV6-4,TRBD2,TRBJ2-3,TGTGCCAGCAAGCCCCAAGCGGGGATCACAGATACGCAGTATTTT,CASKPQAGITDTQYF
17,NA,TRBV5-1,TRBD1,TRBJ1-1,TGCGCCAGCAGCAACCGGGACAGGGGACTAATGAACACTGAAGCTTTCTTT,CASSNRDRGLMNTEAFF
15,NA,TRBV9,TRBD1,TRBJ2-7,TGTGCCAGCAGCCGCCGGACAGGGTGGCCCTACGAGCAGTACTTC,CASSRRTGWPYEQYF
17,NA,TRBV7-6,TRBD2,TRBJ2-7,TGTGCCAGCAGCCAAACCGGGACTAGCGGGGGGTCCTACGAGCAGTACTTC,CASSQTGTSGGSYEQYF
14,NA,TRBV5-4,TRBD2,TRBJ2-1,TGTGCCAGCGCCGGCGGGAGCTCCTACAATGAGCAGTTCTTC,CASAGGSSYNEQFF
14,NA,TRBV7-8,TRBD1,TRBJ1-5,TGTGCCAGCAGCCTCGACAGGGTCGGGCAGCCCCAGCATTTT,CASSLDRVGQPQHF
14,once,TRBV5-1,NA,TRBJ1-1,TGCGCCAGCAGCTTGGGTACGACGGGCACTGAAGCTTTCTTT,CASSLGTTGTEAFF
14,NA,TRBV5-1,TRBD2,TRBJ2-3,TGCGCCAGCAGCCCGGGACTAGCTGTAGATACGCAGTATTTT,CASSPGLAVDTQYF
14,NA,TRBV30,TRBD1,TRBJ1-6,TGTGCCTGGAACGCGAGAGGGGGCAATTCACCCCTCCACTTT,CAWNARGGNSPLHF
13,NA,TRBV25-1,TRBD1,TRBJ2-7,TGTGCCAGCAGGGATACAGGGGGCGCGGGGCAGTACTTC,CASRDTGGAGQYF
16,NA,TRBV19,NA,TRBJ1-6,TGTGCCAGTAGTATTGGCACAGGACTAAATAATTCACCCCTCCACTTT,CASSIGTGLNNSPLHF
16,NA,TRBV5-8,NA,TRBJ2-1,TGTGCCAGCAGCTTACTTTTTGGGTCCAGGAACAATGAGCAGTTCTTC,CASSLLFGSRNNEQFF
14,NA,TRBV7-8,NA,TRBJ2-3,TGTGCCAGCAGCGAATGGGGGGGCACAGATACGCAGTATTTT,CASSEWGGTDTQYF
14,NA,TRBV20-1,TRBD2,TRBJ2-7,TGCAGTGCTAGTGGACGGGGGGACCCCTACGAGCAGTACTTC,CSASGRGDPYEQYF
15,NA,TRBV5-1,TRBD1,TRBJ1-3,TGCGCCAGCAGCTCTCGGACAGGGGATGGAAACACCATATATTTT,CASSSRTGDGNTIYF
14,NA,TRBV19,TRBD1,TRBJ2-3,TGTGCCAGTACGGGGACAGCGAGCACAGATACGCAGTATTTT,CASTGTASTDTQYF
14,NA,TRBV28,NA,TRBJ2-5,TGTGCCAGCGGGGGCGGAGGAAACCAAGAGACCCAGTACTTC,CASGGGGNQETQYF
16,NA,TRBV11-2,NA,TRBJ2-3,TGTGCCAGCAGCTTAGAAGACGGGAGTTGGACAGATACGCAGTATTTT,CASSLEDGSWTDTQYF
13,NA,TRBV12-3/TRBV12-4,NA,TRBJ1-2,TGTGCCAGCAGCCCGGGGGAATCTGTGGGCTACACCTTC,CASSPGESVGYTF
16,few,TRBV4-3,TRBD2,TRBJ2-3,TGCGCCAGCAGCGCCCAAGCCGGGACTACAACAGATACGCAGTATTTT,CASSAQAGTTTDTQYF
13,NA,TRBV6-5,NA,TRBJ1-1,TGTGCCAGCAGTTACTCGGGCCAGGTCGGCGCTTTCTTT,CASSYSGQVGAFF
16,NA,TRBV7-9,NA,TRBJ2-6,TGTGCCAGCAGCTTAGCCCCGGGGGCTGGGGCCAACGTCCTGACTTTC,CASSLAPGAGANVLTF
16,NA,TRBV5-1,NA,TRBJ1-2,TGCGCCAGCAGCTTGCAAGAGACAGGACTGGGCTATGGCTACACCTTC,CASSLQETGLGYGYTF
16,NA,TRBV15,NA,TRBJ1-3,TGTGCCACCAGCAGAGACCAGGGTTTATCTGGAAACACCATATATTTT,CATSRDQGLSGNTIYF
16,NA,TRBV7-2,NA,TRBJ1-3,TGTGCCAGCAGCACACCAGGGGTCAGCTCTGGAAACACCATATATTTT,CASSTPGVSSGNTIYF
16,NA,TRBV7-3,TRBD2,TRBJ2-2,TGTGCCAGCAGCCCAAGGACTAGCGGGGGCACCGGGGAGCTGTTTTTT,CASSPRTSGGTGELFF
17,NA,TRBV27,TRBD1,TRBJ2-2,TGTGCCAGCAGCACTGAAATCCGGGACAGGGCCACCGGGGAGCTGTTTTTT,CASSTEIRDRATGELFF
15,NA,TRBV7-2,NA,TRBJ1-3,TGTGCCAGCACGCTTCGGTTAGCCTCTGGAAACACCATATATTTT,CASTLRLASGNTIYF